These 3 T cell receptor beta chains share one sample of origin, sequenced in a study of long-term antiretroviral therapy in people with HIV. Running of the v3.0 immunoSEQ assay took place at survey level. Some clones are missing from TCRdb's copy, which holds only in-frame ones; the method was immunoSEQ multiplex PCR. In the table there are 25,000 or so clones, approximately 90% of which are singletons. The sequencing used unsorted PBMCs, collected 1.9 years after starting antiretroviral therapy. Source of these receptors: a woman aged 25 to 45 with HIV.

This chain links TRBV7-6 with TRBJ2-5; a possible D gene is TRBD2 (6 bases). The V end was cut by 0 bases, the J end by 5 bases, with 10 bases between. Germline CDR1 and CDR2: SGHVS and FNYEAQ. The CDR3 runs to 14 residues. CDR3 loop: CASSLAGGIETQYF. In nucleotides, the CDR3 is TGTGCCAGCAGCTTAGCTGGCGGGATCGAGACCCAGTACTTC.

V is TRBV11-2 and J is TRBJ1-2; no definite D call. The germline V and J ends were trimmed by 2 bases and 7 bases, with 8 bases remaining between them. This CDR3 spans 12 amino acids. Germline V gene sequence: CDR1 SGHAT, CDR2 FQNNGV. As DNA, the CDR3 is TGTGCCAGCAGCTTACGGGGAAGTGGCTACACCTTC. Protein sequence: CASSLRGSGYTF.

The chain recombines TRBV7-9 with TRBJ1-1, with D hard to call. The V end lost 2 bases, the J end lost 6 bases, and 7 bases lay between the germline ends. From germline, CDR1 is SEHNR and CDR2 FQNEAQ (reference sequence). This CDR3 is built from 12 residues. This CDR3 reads CASSLSGPEAFF. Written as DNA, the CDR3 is TGTGCCAGCAGCTTATCGGGCCCTGAAGCTTTCTTT.